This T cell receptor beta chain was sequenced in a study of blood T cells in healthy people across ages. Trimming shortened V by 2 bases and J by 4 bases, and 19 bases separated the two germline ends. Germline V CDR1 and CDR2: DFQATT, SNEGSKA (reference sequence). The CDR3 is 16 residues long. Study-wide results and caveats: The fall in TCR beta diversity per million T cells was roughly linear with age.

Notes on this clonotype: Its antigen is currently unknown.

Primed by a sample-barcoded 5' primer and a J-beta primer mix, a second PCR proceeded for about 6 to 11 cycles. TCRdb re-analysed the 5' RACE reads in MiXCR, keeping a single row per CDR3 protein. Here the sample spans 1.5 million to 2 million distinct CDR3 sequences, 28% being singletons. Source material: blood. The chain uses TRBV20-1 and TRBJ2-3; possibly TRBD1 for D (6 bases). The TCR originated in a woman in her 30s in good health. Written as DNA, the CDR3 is TGCAGTGCTAGACCCTCAGGGCAGGGGTCCGCAGATACGCAGTATTTT. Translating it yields CSARPSGQGSADTQYF.